This TCR beta chain was recovered during a study of blood T cells in healthy people across ages. Then a second PCR, running about 6 to 11 cycles, was carried out with a sample-barcoded 5' primer and a J-beta primer mix. TCRdb analysed the 5' RACE reads with MiXCR anew, one entry per CDR3 protein. The data hold hundreds of thousands of distinct CDR3 sequences, with 40% to 45% observed a single time. The sample taken for sequencing was blood. The receptor's source is an elderly man in good health.

The CDR3, as DNA: TGTGCCAGCAGCGTAGGACCCGGACAGAATACGCAGTATTTT. Protein product: CASSVGPGQNTQYF. The chain uses TRBV7-2 and TRBJ2-3; a weak D match, TRBD1 (6 bases). This CDR3 has 14 residues. Germline CDR1 reads SGHTA; CDR2 reads FQGNSA. The V gene lost 5 bases and the J gene lost 7 bases, with 16 bases spanning the gap.